This TCR beta chain stems from a study of spatial heterogeneity in lung cancer. Study-level information: More than eight raw reads, on average, carried each unique TCR and UMI combination.

Study outcomes and limitations: Relative to follow-up, resection was when ubiquitous expanded tumor TCRs appeared more in blood.

With 5 bases removed from V and 4 bases from J, the gap between germline ends came to 16 bases. The CDR3 totals 15 residues. The germline gives CDR1 MDHEN, CDR2 SYDVKM. Using its own MiXCR run on the 5' RACE reads, TCRdb lists one record per CDR3 protein. The profile shows about 23,000 distinct CDR3 sequences, approximately 3% of them singletons. Judged by abundance, this clonotype is medium-sized. The target antigen is unknown. Described time point: sample taken at primary tumor resection. Tumor, nontumor lung or frozen PBMC supplied whole RNA that was sequenced unsorted. Sequencing was performed on PBMCs, taken at surgery. The V gene is TRBV28, the J gene TRBJ2-3, with D perhaps TRBD1 or TRBD2 (5 bases each). The receptor's source is a female donor with early-stage non-small cell lung cancer. DNA for the CDR3: TGTGCCAGCAGTCAGTTGGGGCAGGGAGCAGATACGCAGTATTTT. Residues: CASSQLGQGADTQYF.